Below are 24 T cell receptor beta chains sequenced from a single sample in a study of T cell responses to AZD1222 COVID-19 vaccine. The table came from immunoSEQ multiplex PCR; TCRdb's copy has only in-frame clones and leaves some out. The data show some 150,000 clones, with about 86% seen just once and approximately 5% held by the top ten. Source: peripheral blood, taken 28 days after the second AZD1222 dose. The receptors shown here come from an adult who received the AZD1222 COVID-19 vaccine.

This clone was seen a few times. The rearrangement links TRBV6-1 to TRBJ1-4, with unresolved D. Germline loops: CDR1 MNHNS, CDR2 SASEGT. Trimming cost V 3 bases and J 5 bases, with 16 bases left between them. This CDR3 contains 16 residues. In DNA form, the CDR3 reads TGTGCCAGCAGTGAGCAGTCTGGGCAGGCCAATGAAAAACTGTTTTTT. This codes for CASSEQSGQANEKLFF.

This clone has just a few counts. The rearrangement uses TRBV5-5 and TRBJ1-2, with D possibly being TRBD1 (5 bases). Germline V lookup: CDR1 SGHKS, CDR2 YYEKEE (reference sequence). V lost 4 bases and J lost 4, with 11 bases in between. CDR3 length: 13 residues. The CDR3 is CASSIGTAYGYTF. CDR3 DNA sequence: TGTGCCAGCAGCATCGGGACGGCCTATGGCTACACCTTC.

The rearrangement uses TRBV19 and TRBJ2-5; D ambiguous. V was shortened by 4 bases and J by 4 bases, with 13 bases between the two germline ends. Germline loops: CDR1 LNHDA, CDR2 SQIVND (reference sequence). This CDR3 is 14 amino acids long. Here the CDR3 reads CASSNPVTRETQYF. The CDR3, as DNA: TGTGCCAGTAGTAATCCGGTGACGAGAGAGACCCAGTACTTC.

The V and J genes are TRBV5-1 and TRBJ1-2; 10 nucleotides line up with TRBD1. J was trimmed by 8 bases and V by 4 bases; bases with no gene match: 8. Germline-derived CDR1 and CDR2 are SGHRS and YFSETQ. The CDR3 length is 14 residues. CDR3 nucleotides: TGCGCCAGCAGCCCGGCCGGGACAGGGGAAGGCTACACCTTC. Translating gives CASSPAGTGEGYTF. Full variable domain (missing parts from reference TRBV5-1 and TRBJ1-2): KAGVTQTPRYLIKTRGQQVTLSCSPISGHRSVSWYQQTPGQGLQFLFEYFSETQRNKGNFPGRFSGRQFSNSRSEMNVSTLELGDSALYLCASSPAGTGEGYTFGSGTRLTVV.

The chain has TRBV6-1 and TRBJ2-1; D gene uncertain. Trimming stripped 3 bases from V and 0 bases from J, with 15 bases between. CDR1 MNHNS and CDR2 SASEGT come from the germline V gene. The CDR3 covers 17 residues. CDR3 residues: CASSDESLWGSYNEQFF. DNA of the CDR3: TGTGCCAGCAGTGATGAGTCCCTTTGGGGCTCCTACAATGAGCAGTTCTTC.

The V call is TRBV6-4, the J call TRBJ2-1; D unclear. There are 13 residues in the CDR3. CDR1 and CDR2 from the germline V gene are MRHNA and SNTAGT. The V gene lost 8 bases and the J gene lost 6 bases, with 14 bases spanning the gap. In DNA form, the CDR3 reads TGTGCCAGCTCTGGAAGGGTGGGCAATGAGCAGTTCTTC. This gives the protein CASSGRVGNEQFF.

The rearrangement uses TRBV6-2 or TRBV6-3 and TRBJ2-7; maybe TRBD2 (6 bases). The V end lost 0 bases, the J end lost 0 bases, and 12 bases lay between the germline ends. The CDR3 covers 16 residues. The germline gives CDR1 MNHEY, CDR2 SVGEGT. CDR3 nucleotide sequence: TGTGCCAGCAGTTACTCGCCAGCGGGTGTCTCCTACGAGCAGTACTTC. This gives the protein CASSYSPAGVSYEQYF.

The chain recombines TRBV5-1 with TRBJ2-5, with 7 bases fitting TRBD2. Germline lookup yields CDR1 SGHRS and CDR2 YFSETQ. Germline trimming cut 10 bases from V and 1 base from J; bases unmatched to any gene: 13. This CDR3 has 15 amino acids. The CDR3 protein is CARRFGGGVQETQYF. The CDR3 bases are TGCGCCCGCCGCTTTGGGGGGGGAGTCCAAGAGACCCAGTACTTC.

The rearrangement uses TRBV18 and TRBJ1-6; 10 nucleotides align to TRBD1. This CDR3 comprises 13 residues. Germline-derived CDR1 and CDR2 are KGHSH and LQKENI. Trimming removed 8 bases from V and 7 bases from J; junction bases left unmatched: 2. The CDR3 region has the DNA TGTGCCAGCACGGGACAGGGGAATTCACCCCTCCACTTT. It yields the protein CASTGQGNSPLHF.

This clone occurred once. V and J are TRBV5-1 and TRBJ1-4, with a tentative D call TRBD1 (6 bases). CDR3 length equals 15 residues. Trimming took off 3 bases at V and 2 bases at J, with 11 bases between the two ends. Per the germline V gene, CDR1 is SGHRS and CDR2 is YFSETQ. CDR3 DNA: TGCGCCAGCAGCTCAAGGGGGACGACTAATGAAAAACTGTTTTTT. Translation gives CASSSRGTTNEKLFF.

This clone was observed a few times. V usage is TRBV28 and J usage is TRBJ2-3, with D possibly matching TRBD2 (6 bases). V was clipped by 3 bases and J by 1 base, with 8 bases between them. The CDR3 sequence is 14 residues long. Germline CDR1 and CDR2: MDHEN and SYDVKM. The CDR3 nucleotides are TGTGCCAGCAGTTTCGTAGCGGGCACAGATACGCAGTATTTT. Encoded protein: CASSFVAGTDTQYF.

The rearrangement joins TRBV27 to TRBJ1-2; D not certain. This CDR3 region has 13 residues. The V and J ends lost 6 bases and 3 bases respectively, with 11 bases between them. From germline, CDR1 is MNHEY and CDR2 SMNVEV (reference sequence). In DNA, the CDR3 is TGTGCCAGCAGAATAGGACGGCACTATGGCTACACCTTC. Protein sequence: CASRIGRHYGYTF.

This chain connects TRBV27 to TRBJ1-1, with TRBD1 matching 8 bases. V lost 5 bases to trimming and J lost 4 bases; unmatched junction nucleotides: 6. The CDR3 contains 14 residues. Germline lookup yields CDR1 MNHEY and CDR2 SMNVEV (reference sequence). CDR3: CASSPQGVGTEAFF. DNA for the CDR3: TGTGCCAGCAGTCCACAGGGGGTGGGCACTGAAGCTTTCTTT.

The rearrangement links TRBV5-1 to TRBJ2-2; 8 bases align to TRBD2. The junction had 2 bases not matched to a gene; V was cut back by 1 base and J by 0 bases. There are 16 residues in the CDR3. CDR1 is SGHRS, CDR2 YFSETQ, per germline. Written as DNA, the CDR3 is TGCGCCAGCAGCTTGATGGGACTAGCGAACACCGGGGAGCTGTTTTTT. Amino acids: CASSLMGLANTGELFF.

The chain links TRBV6-5 to TRBJ1-6; D call uncertain. Trimming removed 4 bases from V and 3 bases from J, with 13 bases in between. CDR1 is MNHEY, CDR2 SVGAGI, per germline. This CDR3 spans 16 amino acids. The CDR3 DNA follows: TGTGCCAGCAGTTTGAGGAGGGTAGGCTATAATTCACCCCTCCACTTT. Encoded protein: CASSLRRVGYNSPLHF.

The CDR3 nucleotides are TGTGCCAGCAGCCACAGGGTTCTCGATGGCTACACCTTC. It translates to CASSHRVLDGYTF. This chain joins TRBV16 and TRBJ1-2; D possibly corresponds to TRBD1 (5 bases). Germline assignment: CDR1 KGHSY and CDR2 FQNENV. The CDR3 runs to 13 residues. The V and J ends lost 3 bases and 6 bases respectively, with 11 bases between them.

The chain has TRBV5-1 and TRBJ1-5; the D is unclear. The germline CDR1 and CDR2 sequences are SGHRS and YFSETQ. Trimming took off 0 bases at V and 1 base at J, with 5 bases between the two ends. The CDR3 is made up of 14 amino acids. The CDR3 protein is CASSLDASNQPQHF. The CDR3 DNA follows: TGCGCCAGCAGCTTGGACGCAAGCAATCAGCCCCAGCATTTT.

The chain has TRBV4-1 and TRBJ2-7; 14 positions match TRBD2. This CDR3 is built from 14 residues. Trimming removed 3 bases from V and 6 bases from J; junction bases left unmatched: 1. CDR1 is MGHRA, CDR2 YSYEKL, per germline. The CDR3: CASSQGTSGSEQYF. CDR3 bases: TGCGCCAGCAGCCAGGGGACTAGCGGGAGCGAGCAGTACTTC.

The chain links TRBV2 to TRBJ1-3; D is uncertain. The V end lost 6 bases, the J end lost 0 bases, and 18 bases lay between the germline ends. The CDR3 runs to 17 residues. CDR1 and CDR2 (germline): SNHLY, FYNNEI. CDR3 DNA sequence: TGTGCCAGCAGGGTGAGCCGCCAGGTGGGCTCTGGAAACACCATATATTTT. This gives the protein CASRVSRQVGSGNTIYF.

J is TRBJ2-1 and V is TRBV27; possible D gene TRBD2, 5 bases. The CDR3 contains 14 residues. Trimming left V 5 bases short and J 4 bases short, with 12 bases between. Per the germline V gene, CDR1 is MNHEY and CDR2 is SMNVEV (reference sequence). CDR3 residues: CASSPSGFYNEQFF. The CDR3 coding sequence is TGTGCCAGCAGTCCAAGCGGCTTTTACAATGAGCAGTTCTTC.

The CDR3 nucleotides are TGTGCCAGTAGTAACGGACTAGCGGGAGGGCCCTACAATGAGCAGTTCTTC. As protein: CASSNGLAGGPYNEQFF. This chain uses TRBV19 with TRBJ2-1; 15 bases align to TRBD2. V shed 4 bases and J 2 bases; nucleotides not matched to a gene: 3. Germline CDR1 reads LNHDA; CDR2 reads SQIVND (reference sequence). This CDR3 is 17 amino acids long.

The chain carries TRBV25-1 and TRBJ2-7; D remains unclear. V was shortened by 2 bases and J by 5 bases, with 13 bases between the two germline ends. Germline CDR1 MGHDK, CDR2 SYGVNS. The CDR3 loop spans 14 amino acids. CDR3 nucleotides: TGTGCCAGCAGTGAAATCGGCTATAGGGACGAGCAGTACTTC. It encodes CASSEIGYRDEQYF.

This clone has just one count. The V and J genes are TRBV19 and TRBJ1-2, with D unclear. The V end lost 8 bases, the J end lost 0 bases, and 7 bases lay between the germline ends. The CDR3 is 12 residues long. CDR1 and CDR2 (germline): LNHDA, SQIVND (reference sequence). CDR3 coding DNA: TGTGCCAGTTCTGGAGCTAACTATGGCTACACCTTC. This gives the protein CASSGANYGYTF.

The chain uses TRBV2 and TRBJ1-3, with 8 nucleotides matching TRBD1. Germline V gene lookup returns CDR1 SNHLY and CDR2 FYNNEI. V dropped 1 base and J dropped 2; count of bases not matched to a gene: 4. The CDR3 sequence is 16 residues long. As DNA, the CDR3 is TGTGCCAGCAGTGAAGAACAGACAGGGGCTGGAAACACCATATATTTT. This sequence encodes CASSEEQTGAGNTIYF.